This T cell receptor (beta chain) was documented in a study of cytomegalovirus exposure and HLA in healthy donors. The primer mix had 60 Vbeta and 13 Jbeta primers. Using immunoSEQ multiplex PCR, the repertoire was profiled, and TCRdb retains in-frame clones only, with some absent. The sample records over 150,000 clones, approximately 67% being singletons. V gave up 6 bases and J gave up 8 bases, with 20 bases separating them. CDR3 size: 15 residues. From germline, CDR1 is PRHDT and CDR2 FYEKMQ (reference sequence). The sequenced sample was PBMCs. The TCR was taken from a woman under 30 in good health and CMV-seropositive. The chain combines TRBV13 with TRBJ2-1; the D gene is possibly TRBD1 (6 bases). The CDR3 coding sequence is TGTGCCAGCAGAGAGGTCTGGGGGCGCGAAGATGAGCAGTTCTTC. Translated, it gives CASREVWGREDEQFF.